Each of the 3 T cell receptor beta chains below was sequenced from the same sample in a study of blood T cell repertoires in COVID-19. TCRdb's table, derived via immunoSEQ multiplex PCR, lists solely in-frame clones and lacks some. The sample carries 150,000 to 200,000 clones, 87% recorded once. What was sequenced was peripheral blood. The receptors derive from an older woman with COVID-19, enrolled during active disease.

This CDR3 reads CASSPTPRTSGSYNEQFF. CDR3 nucleotides: TGTGCCAGCAGTCCAACCCCCAGGACTAGCGGGAGCTACAATGAGCAGTTCTTC. J is TRBJ2-1 and V is TRBV6-2 or TRBV6-3, with 13 bases identical to TRBD2. The CDR3 totals 18 residues. CDR1 and CDR2 (germline): MNHEY, SVGEGT. V trimming: 5 bases; J trimming: 3 bases; junction bases outside the gene matches: 10.

The V call is TRBV28, the J call TRBJ1-1; D perhaps matches TRBD1 (6 bases). V lost 3 bases and J lost 5, with 13 bases in between. The CDR3 spans 14 residues. Per the germline V gene, CDR1 is MDHEN and CDR2 is SYDVKM. In DNA form, the CDR3 reads TGTGCCAGCAGTTTTGGGGGGGCTGGGACTGAAGCTTTCTTT. As protein: CASSFGGAGTEAFF.

J is TRBJ2-5 and V is TRBV16; a weak D match, TRBD2 (6 bases). The CDR3 runs to 14 residues. Germline CDR1 is KGHSY and CDR2 is FQNENV. V gave up 8 bases and J gave up 2 bases, with 15 bases separating them. Here the CDR3 DNA reads TGTGCCAGCCAACCAACTAGCCTTCAAGAGACCCAGTACTTC. Translation gives CASQPTSLQETQYF.